The 19 T cell receptor beta chains reported below all come from one sample, sequenced in a study of cytomegalovirus exposure and HLA in healthy donors. 13 Jbeta primers and 60 Vbeta primers were used for the PCR. Measured with immunoSEQ multiplex PCR; TCRdb has only the in-frame clones, and not every one. The top ten clones hold roughly 1.6% of a sample with around 180,000 clones, approximately 71% of them seen once. Sequenced input: PBMCs. Receptor source: a girl aged 5-17 years in good health and CMV-seronegative.

The chain carries TRBV4-1 and TRBJ2-3; 7 positions agree with TRBD1. Germline V gene lookup returns CDR1 MGHRA and CDR2 YSYEKL. CDR3 length: 16 amino acids. V trimming: 5 bases; J trimming: 2 bases; junction bases outside the gene matches: 10. The CDR3 region has the DNA TGCGCCAGCAGCTCGCCCGGGACAGAAATCACAGATACGCAGTATTTT. Its translation: CASSSPGTEITDTQYF.

The chain combines TRBV6-5 with TRBJ2-1, with 7 bases fitting TRBD2. The germline V gene encodes CDR1 MNHEY and CDR2 SVGAGI. The V gene end was trimmed by 7 bases and the J gene end by 6 bases; junction bases not matched to a gene: 12. The CDR3 consists of 15 residues. As DNA, the CDR3 is TGTGCCAGCATTGTGACCCCGGGGAGGGGCAATGAGCAGTTCTTC. This translates into CASIVTPGRGNEQFF.

On this clone itself: One end of the junction is discordant with germline, which a read error may explain. The chain has TRBV6-1 and TRBJ2-5, with 9 bases matching TRBD1. From germline, CDR1 is MNHNS and CDR2 SASEGT. The CDR3 covers 15 residues. The CDR3 loop is CASSVQRTGVEAQYF. In nucleotides, the CDR3 is TGTGCCAGCAGTGTCCAGCGGACAGGGGTAGAGGCCCAGTACTTC.

The sample holds a few counts of this clone. The V gene is TRBV11-2, the J gene TRBJ1-1; D gene unclear. V lost 5 bases to trimming and J lost 0 bases, with 16 bases between them. Germline V gene data show CDR1 as SGHAT and CDR2 as FQNNGV. This CDR3 contains 16 residues. The CDR3 region has the DNA TGTGCCAGCAGCCCTATTCGCCGGGGAATGAACACTGAAGCTTTCTTT. Encoded protein: CASSPIRRGMNTEAFF.

The chain uses TRBV2 and TRBJ2-7, with 7 bases that match TRBD1. Germline V gene lookup returns CDR1 SNHLY and CDR2 FYNNEI. This CDR3 comprises 12 residues. V was pared by 7 bases and J by 0 bases, with 0 bases of the junction left unmatched. CDR3 nucleotide sequence: TGTGCCAGCACAGGGGGCTCCTACGAGCAGTACTTC. Amino acids: CASTGGSYEQYF.

The rearrangement joins TRBV4-1 to TRBJ2-7, with TRBD2 matching 11 bases. The CDR3 contains 14 residues. Germline V gives CDR1 MGHRA, CDR2 YSYEKL. The V segment lost 4 bases and the J segment 5 bases; nucleotides outside the gene matches: 4. CDR3 coding DNA: TGCGCCAGCAGCCCGACTAGCGGGGCCCACGAGCAGTACTTC. This encodes CASSPTSGAHEQYF.

This clone was detected a few times. V and J are TRBV28 and TRBJ2-7; D is ambiguous. V shed 2 bases and J shed 1 base, with 6 bases lying between them. There are 13 residues in the CDR3. Germline V CDR1 and CDR2: MDHEN, SYDVKM. CDR3 residues: CASSLGRSYEQYF. CDR3 DNA sequence: TGTGCCAGCAGTTTAGGCAGGTCCTACGAGCAGTACTTC.

The V call is TRBV2, the J call TRBJ2-7; 7 nucleotides line up with TRBD1. V was clipped by 6 bases and J by 3 bases; unmatched bases: 2. The CDR3 totals 12 residues. Germline values: CDR1 SNHLY, CDR2 FYNNEI. The CDR3 here is CASRQGIYEQYF. CDR3 nucleotide sequence: TGTGCCAGCAGACAGGGGATCTACGAGCAGTACTTC.

CDR3 coding DNA: TGTGCCAGTAGTCAGTCGCCTGGCAGGGGAAATGAGCAGTTCTTC. Translating gives CASSQSPGRGNEQFF. The chain joins TRBV19 to TRBJ2-1, with D perhaps matching TRBD1 (6 bases). Germline-derived CDR1 and CDR2 are LNHDA and SQIVND (reference sequence). Trimming stripped 5 bases from V and 7 bases from J, with 18 bases between. The CDR3 extends over 15 amino acids.

This clone was detected once. The chain couples TRBV9 to TRBJ2-7; D is perhaps TRBD1 (6 bases). Trimming took off 2 bases at V and 3 bases at J, with 9 bases between the two ends. This CDR3 has 13 residues. Germline lookup yields CDR1 SGDLS and CDR2 YYNGEE. The CDR3 loop is CASSVTQGYEQYF. CDR3 DNA sequence: TGTGCCAGCAGCGTCACACAGGGCTACGAGCAGTACTTC. The variable domain in full, completed from reference TRBV9 and TRBJ2-7, reads DSGVTQTPKHLITATGQRVTLRCSPRSGDLSVYWYQQSLDQGLQFLIQYYNGEERAKGNILERFSAQQFPDLHSELNLSSLELGDSALYFCASSVTQGYEQYFGPGTRLTVT.

CDR3 in amino acids: CASSQTDQETQYF. Written as DNA, the CDR3 is TGCGCCAGCAGTCAGACAGATCAAGAGACCCAGTACTTC. V usage is TRBV5-1 and J usage is TRBJ2-5; the D gene is possibly TRBD1 (5 bases). There are 13 residues in the CDR3. The germline V gene has CDR1 SGHRS and CDR2 YFSETQ. Trimming left V 5 bases short and J 2 bases short, with 10 bases between. Full variable domain (rest looked up from reference TRBV5-1 and TRBJ2-5): KAGVTQTPRYLIKTRGQQVTLSCSPISGHRSVSWYQQTPGQGLQFLFEYFSETQRNKGNFPGRFSGRQFSNSRSEMNVSTLELGDSALYLCASSQTDQETQYFGPGTRLLVL.

The chain recombines TRBV12-5 with TRBJ2-7, with 8 nucleotides matching TRBD2. V shed 6 bases, J shed 3 bases, and the junction held 4 bases outside the gene matches. The CDR3 contains 13 residues. Germline V gives CDR1 LGHNT, CDR2 FRNRAP. The CDR3 region is CASGPGGVYEQYF. In DNA form, the CDR3 reads TGTGCTAGTGGCCCGGGGGGGGTCTACGAGCAGTACTTC.

V gene TRBV2 combines with J gene TRBJ1-1, with 8 nucleotides matching TRBD1. J was trimmed by 1 base and V by 6 bases; bases with no gene match: 10. CDR1 and CDR2 (germline): SNHLY, FYNNEI. This CDR3 is built from 16 residues. Here the CDR3 DNA reads TGTGCCAGCAGGTTGACAGGGGTTATGGGGAACACTGAAGCTTTCTTT. Protein sequence: CASRLTGVMGNTEAFF.

Only a few counts were recorded for this clone. Other DNA sequences in this specimen translate into the identical CDR3. This sequence joins TRBV6-1 and TRBJ2-5, with D unclear. Germline V gene sequence: CDR1 MNHNS, CDR2 SASEGT. The CDR3 spans 13 residues. Trimming shortened V by 3 bases and J by 5 bases, and 10 bases separated the two germline ends. CDR3 nucleotide sequence: TGTGCCAGCAGTGAGGCAGGCCGGGAGACCCAGTACTTC. This codes for CASSEAGRETQYF.

This rearrangement joins TRBV5-4 to TRBJ1-4; 8 bases map to TRBD1. CDR3 length equals 15 residues. The V gene end was trimmed by 5 bases and the J gene end by 8 bases; junction bases not matched to a gene: 11. From germline, CDR1 is SGHNT and CDR2 YYREEE (reference sequence). This chain's CDR3 is CASSMGRTGKEKLFF. The CDR3 bases are TGTGCCAGCAGTATGGGGAGGACAGGGAAGGAAAAACTGTTTTTT.

The chain couples TRBV5-6 to TRBJ1-2; unclear D gene. Per the germline V gene, CDR1 is SGHDT and CDR2 is YYEEEE. The V and J ends lost 1 base and 8 bases respectively, with 9 bases between them. The CDR3 loop spans 12 amino acids. The CDR3 here is CASSLREGGYTF. DNA of the CDR3: TGTGCCAGCAGCTTGAGGGAGGGCGGCTACACCTTC.

This clone has only one observation. The chain uses TRBV7-9 and TRBJ1-1; the D is unclear. The CDR3 totals 15 residues. Trimming cost V 3 bases and J 5 bases, with 16 bases left between them. Germline CDR1 is SEHNR and CDR2 is FQNEAQ (reference sequence). This CDR3 reads CASSLYSPSDTEAFF. Written as DNA, the CDR3 is TGTGCCAGCAGCTTGTACAGTCCCTCGGATACTGAAGCTTTCTTT.

The rearrangement uses TRBV13 and TRBJ2-5; 13 positions match TRBD2. This CDR3 has 17 residues. Germline V gives CDR1 PRHDT, CDR2 FYEKMQ (reference sequence). The V gene end was trimmed by 4 bases and the J gene end by 4 bases; junction bases not matched to a gene: 9. The CDR3 loop reads CASSSFPLAGGPETQYF. The DNA of the CDR3 is TGTGCCAGCAGCTCGTTTCCACTAGCGGGGGGGCCAGAGACCCAGTACTTC.

The genes are TRBV15 and TRBJ1-5; maybe TRBD1 (6 bases). The V end lost 3 bases, the J end lost 6 bases, and 12 bases lay between the germline ends. The CDR3 spans 14 residues. Germline V gene lookup returns CDR1 LNHNV and CDR2 YYDKDF (reference sequence). CDR3 nucleotide sequence: TGTGCCACCAGCAGTCCTATAGGGGGTCAGCCCCAGCATTTT. This encodes CATSSPIGGQPQHF.